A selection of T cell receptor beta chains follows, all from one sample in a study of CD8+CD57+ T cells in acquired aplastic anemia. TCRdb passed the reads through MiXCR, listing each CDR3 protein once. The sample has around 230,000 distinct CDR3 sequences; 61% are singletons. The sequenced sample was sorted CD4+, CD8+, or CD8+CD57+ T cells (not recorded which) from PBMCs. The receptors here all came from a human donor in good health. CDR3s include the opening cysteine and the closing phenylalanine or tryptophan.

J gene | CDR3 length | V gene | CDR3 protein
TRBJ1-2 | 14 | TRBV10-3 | CAISEDRDDRGYTF
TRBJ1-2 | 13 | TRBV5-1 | CASSLESNYGYTF
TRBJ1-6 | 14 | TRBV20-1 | CSARLGRFNSPLHF
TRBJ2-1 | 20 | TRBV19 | CASSMEVGMGGRSSYNEQFF
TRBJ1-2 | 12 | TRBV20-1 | CSAREEDYGYTF
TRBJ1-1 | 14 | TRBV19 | CASTQDTPNTEAFF
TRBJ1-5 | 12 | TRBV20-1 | CSARQGLEPQHF
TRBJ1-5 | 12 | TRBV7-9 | CASSLFGETQHF
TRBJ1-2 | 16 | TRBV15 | CATSRGTGTVVYGYTF
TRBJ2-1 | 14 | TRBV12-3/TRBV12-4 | CASRRLGLANEQFF
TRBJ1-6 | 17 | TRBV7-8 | CASSLAWGVSDNSPLHF
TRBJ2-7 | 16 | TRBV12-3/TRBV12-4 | CASSRTSGGAYYEQYF
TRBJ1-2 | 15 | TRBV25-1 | CASSEFSAFSSGYTF
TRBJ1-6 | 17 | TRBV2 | CASSLSRTGGVYSPLHF
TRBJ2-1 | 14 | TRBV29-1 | CSSSGTSSQNEQFF
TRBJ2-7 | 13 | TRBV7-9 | CASWDRGYYEQYF
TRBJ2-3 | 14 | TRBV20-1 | CSAPRTGGSDTQYF
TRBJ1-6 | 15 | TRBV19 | CASSTTGAYNSPLHF
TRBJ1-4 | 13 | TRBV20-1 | CSARWSGGEKLFF
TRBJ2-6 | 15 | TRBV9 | CASSVGRPGANVLTF
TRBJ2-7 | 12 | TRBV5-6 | CASSLASYEQYF
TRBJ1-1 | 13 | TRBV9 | CASSAPANTEAFF
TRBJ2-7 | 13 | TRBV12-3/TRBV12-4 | CASSQGTANEQYF
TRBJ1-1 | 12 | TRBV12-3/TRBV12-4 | CASSFGGREAFF
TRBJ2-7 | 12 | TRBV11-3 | CASTESSYEQYF
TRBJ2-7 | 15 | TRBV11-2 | CASSPGDRVFYEQYF
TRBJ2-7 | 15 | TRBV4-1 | CASSQAAGSAYEQYF
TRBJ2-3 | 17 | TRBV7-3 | CASSSQSERGSTDTQYF
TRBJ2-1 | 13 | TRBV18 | CASSPGWDNEQFF
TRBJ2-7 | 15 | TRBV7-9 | CASSQYRKGRYEQYF
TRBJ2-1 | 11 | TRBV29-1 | CSVELAGKQFF
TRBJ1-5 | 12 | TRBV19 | CASSMRGQPQHF
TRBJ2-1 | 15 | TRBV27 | CASSYTSGSITEQFF
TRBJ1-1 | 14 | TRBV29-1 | CSVAGTGFNTEAFF
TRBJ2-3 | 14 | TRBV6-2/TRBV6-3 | CASISVHGWDTQYF
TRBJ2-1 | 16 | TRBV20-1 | CSVDSGQPSSYNEQFF
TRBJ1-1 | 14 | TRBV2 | CASSVWGLNTEAFF
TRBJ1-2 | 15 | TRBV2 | CASSETLGMVRGYTF
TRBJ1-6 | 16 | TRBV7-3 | CASSSPAGTTNSPLHF
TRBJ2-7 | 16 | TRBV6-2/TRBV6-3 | CDSSYSKVRGEYEQYF
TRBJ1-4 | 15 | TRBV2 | CASSDRGFVPSELFF
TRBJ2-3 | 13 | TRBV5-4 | CAGGRENTDTQYF